What follows is one T cell receptor beta chain and its context. What it binds is unknown. Sequencing used immunoSEQ multiplex PCR; TCRdb keeps in-frame clones, though not all of them. Counted here are roughly 2.5 million clones, around nine tenths occurring once; the ten biggest clones make up under 0.15%. Germline CDR1 is SGHDT and CDR2 is YYEEEE. This CDR3 has 17 amino acids. Between the trimmed V and J ends, which lost 4 bases and 7 bases, there was a span of 24 bases. The sample belongs to a study of shared clonotypes between healthy human individuals. General study findings and limits: Researchers sampled only blood; tissue repertoires likely differ. What naive subsets generally showed was a larger estimated richness than memory subsets showed.

The receptor was isolated from a man between 18 and 29 years old in good health. The sample consisted of naive CD4+ T cells sorted from blood. Sample subset: CD45RA+ positively selected. This chain uses TRBV5-6 with TRBJ1-5; D might be TRBD1 (5 bases). The CDR3 DNA reads TGTGCCAGCAGCCTCTACAGGACTAGGGGCGGCTGGCAGCCCCAGCATTTT. Its protein is CASSLYRTRGGWQPQHF. The entire variable domain, with the rest obtained from reference TRBV5-6 and TRBJ1-5, is as follows: DAGVTQSPTHLIKTRGQQVTLRCSPKSGHDTVSWYQQALGQGPQFIFQYYEEEERQRGNFPDRFSGHQFPNYSSELNVNALLLGDSALYLCASSLYRTRGGWQPQHFGDGTRLSIL.